A selection of T cell receptor beta chains follows, all from one sample in a study of CD8 T cells in ankylosing spondylitis. TCRdb recomputed calls from the 5' RACE reads with MiXCR, one row per CDR3 protein. In the table there are some 300,000 distinct CDR3 sequences, around 20% of which are singletons. The sample consisted of blood, either unsorted or a sorted T cell fraction (not recorded which). The receptors here all came from a female donor with ankylosing spondylitis or in good health (not recorded which). Both conserved end residues are part of each CDR3. D genes are given only for firm matches. For some rows the clone size is stated as once, few or many, or as a class when expanded; others skip it.

>TRBJ2-7|.|TRBD2|TRBV3-1
TGTGCCAGCAGCCAGGGACTAGCGGTGATCTACGAGCAGTACTTC
CASSQGLAVIYEQYF
>TRBJ1-3|.|.|TRBV6-2/TRBV6-3
TGTGCCAGCAGAGGGACCTCTGGAAACACCATATATTTT
CASRGTSGNTIYF
>TRBJ2-1|few|TRBD2|TRBV20-1
TGCAGTGCTAGAGACCCATTAGCGGGACGAACGAATGAGCAGTTCTTC
CSARDPLAGRTNEQFF
>TRBJ2-2|.|TRBD2|TRBV18
TGTGCCAGCTCACCTGGGAGGGCGAACACCGGGGAGCTGTTTTTT
CASSPGRANTGELFF
>TRBJ2-1|many|.|TRBV10-3
TGTGCCATCACCGACGACTTATACAATGAGCAGTTCTTC
CAITDDLYNEQFF
>TRBJ2-3|few|.|TRBV4-1
TGCGCCAGCAGCCAACCCGTACACGGAACGCTCACAGATACGCAGTATTTT
CASSQPVHGTLTDTQYF
>TRBJ1-6|.|.|TRBV20-1
TGCAGTGCTGACGACAGCCCTAATTCACCCCTCCACTTT
CSADDSPNSPLHF
>TRBJ1-3|few|.|TRBV29-1
TGCAGCGTTGTGTTCTCTGGAAACACCATATATTTT
CSVVFSGNTIYF
>TRBJ2-3|.|TRBD2|TRBV20-1
TGCAGTGCTCCTAGACTAGCCGGCACAGATACGCAGTATTTT
CSAPRLAGTDTQYF
>TRBJ2-1|many|.|TRBV29-1
TGCAGCGGGGGGAGCAGCAATGAGCAGTTCTTC
CSGGSSNEQFF
>TRBJ2-1|many|.|TRBV24-1
TGTGCCACCAGTAGACCGGATGGCGATGAGCAGTTCTTC
CATSRPDGDEQFF
>TRBJ2-7|few|.|TRBV7-9
TGTGCCAGCAGCCCAGGACTGATAAGCCTAGACTACGAGCAGTACTTC
CASSPGLISLDYEQYF
>TRBJ1-4|many|TRBD1|TRBV7-2
TGTGCCAGCAGCTACAGGGGAGACGAAAAACTGTTTTTT
CASSYRGDEKLFF
>TRBJ2-1|few|.|TRBV11-2
TGTGCCAGCAGCCATTCGGGCCTTCAGGAGCAGTTCTTC
CASSHSGLQEQFF
>TRBJ2-1|.|TRBD2|TRBV7-2
TGTGCCATCGCGAGGGCGCCGGGGGGTGAGCAGTTCTTC
CAIARAPGGEQFF
>TRBJ2-1|few|TRBD2|TRBV11-2
TGTGCCAGCAGGGCCGTAGCGGGAGGGCCTTTAAATGAGCAGTTCTTC
CASRAVAGGPLNEQFF
>TRBJ1-2|few|.|TRBV6-5
TGTGCCAGCAGTTCTATAGGAGGTTTGGCCTTC
CASSSIGGLAF
>TRBJ2-3|.|.|TRBV10-3
TGTGCCATCAAGCCTTCGGGAACCACAGATACGCAGTATTTT
CAIKPSGTTDTQYF
>TRBJ2-5|.|.|TRBV10-1
TGCGCCAGCAGTGACCCTCTTGGTGGAGAGACCCAGTACTTC
CASSDPLGGETQYF
>TRBJ2-5|.|TRBD1|TRBV5-1
TGCGCCAGCAGCCCTCGGCCAGGGGGAGAGACCCAGTACTTC
CASSPRPGGETQYF
>TRBJ1-2|.|.|TRBV10-3
TGTGCCATCAGGGGGACTGGGGCCACGGGCTACACCTTC
CAIRGTGATGYTF
>TRBJ2-3|many|TRBD2|TRBV12-3/TRBV12-4
TGTGCCAGCACTTGGCGGGAGGCGAGAAATACGCAGTATTTT
CASTWREARNTQYF
>TRBJ1-1|.|.|TRBV7-7
TGTGCCAGCAGCCTAAGGGCTGATACTGAAGCTTTCTTT
CASSLRADTEAFF
>TRBJ1-4|.|.|TRBV7-8
TGTGCCAGCAAAGGGACTCGTCGTTCGGACGAAAAACTGTTTTTT
CASKGTRRSDEKLFF
>TRBJ1-1|many|.|TRBV5-6
TGTGCCAGCAGCTTCTACCGGGCCCTTGAAGCTTTCTTT
CASSFYRALEAFF
>TRBJ1-1|.|.|TRBV14
TGTGCCAGCAGCCAAGTAGGGAAAGCTTTCTTT
CASSQVGKAFF
>TRBJ2-1|few|TRBD1|TRBV28
TGTGCCAGCAAGGGGACAGGGATCTACAATGAGCAGTTCTTC
CASKGTGIYNEQFF
>TRBJ2-1|few|.|TRBV12-3/TRBV12-4
TGTGCCAGCAGCTCTCGGAACTTGCTCTACAATGAGCAGTTCTTC
CASSSRNLLYNEQFF